The 25 T cell receptor beta chains reported below all come from one sample, sequenced in a study of T cell clonality in common variable immunodeficiency. Sequencing was performed with immunoSEQ multiplex PCR; in TCRdb, only in-frame clones are kept and a portion is missing. This sample has roughly 30,000 clones, each found more than once. The sequencing input was peripheral blood mononuclear cells. These receptors were taken from a person between 18 and 70 years old in good health.

This clone showed up just a few times. Sequencing ends 3 residues short of the CDR3 end; the germline J gene provides the rest. The chain joins TRBV20-1 to TRBJ1-1; D ambiguous. Germline V lookup: CDR1 DFQATT, CDR2 SNEGSKA (reference sequence). V was cut by 2 bases and J by 4 bases, with 5 bases left in between. This CDR3 contains 11 residues. The sequenced part of the CDR3 DNA is TGCAGTGCTAGAAGCCGCACTGAA. Encoded protein: CSARSRTE. In full, the CDR3 reads CSARSRTEAFF.

This clone was detected ten times or more. The read ends 3 residues early relative to the CDR3; the germline J gene fills the gap. The chain links TRBV6-4 to TRBJ1-1, with D hard to call. With 0 bases removed from V and 6 bases from J, the gap between germline ends came to 8 bases. The CDR3 has 13 amino acids. In germline, CDR1 is MRHNA, CDR2 SNTAGT. The CDR3 is CASSDSSTSEAFF. The covered CDR3 bases are TGTGCCAGCAGTGACTCTTCGACTTCTGAA.

This clone came up many times. Read data end 3 residues before the CDR3 end; the end is taken from the germline J gene. The rearrangement uses TRBV7-9 and TRBJ2-2; D gene uncertain. Germline loops: CDR1 SEHNR, CDR2 FQNEAQ (reference sequence). V was pared by 2 bases and J by 5 bases, with 9 bases between. The CDR3 is 14 residues long. The CDR3 bases that were read are TGTGCCAGCAGCTTATCGTCCTTAACCGGGGAG. Translating gives CASSLSSLTGE. The entire CDR3 protein reads CASSLSSLTGELFF.

This clone was detected many times. The read stops 3 residues short of the end of the CDR3; the missing end is completed from the germline J gene. The J gene is TRBJ2-2, the V gene TRBV19; TRBD1 matches at 10 bases. The V and J ends lost 10 bases and 3 bases, in that order; junction bases with no gene match: 11. This CDR3 is built from 16 residues. The germline gives CDR1 LNHDA, CDR2 SQIVND (reference sequence). CDR3 in amino acids: CATPQRDRGYTGELFF. The sequenced CDR3 bases are TGTGCCACCCCGCAAAGGGACAGGGGCTACACCGGGGAG.

This clone came up many times. The read comes to an end 3 residues before the CDR3 does, leaving the germline J gene to fill in the end. The genes are TRBV7-9 and TRBJ1-1; D gene unclear. Germline values: CDR1 SEHNR, CDR2 FQNEAQ (reference sequence). V shed 5 bases and J shed 4 bases, with 8 bases lying between them. CDR3 length equals 12 residues. The CDR3 reads CASSLPGTEAFF. The sequenced part of the CDR3 DNA is TGTGCCAGCAGCCTCCCGGGCACTGAA.

In this sample, this clone turned up a few times. The read ends 3 residues before the CDR3 terminus; that terminus is restored from the germline J gene. The V call is TRBV7-9, the J call TRBJ1-2; D possibly corresponds to TRBD1 (6 bases). Germline CDR1 is SEHNR and CDR2 is FQNEAQ (reference sequence). The CDR3 spans 15 residues. The CDR3 sequence: CASSLVWTDSYDYTF. The covered CDR3 bases are TGTGCCAGCAGCTTAGTTTGGACAGACTCCTACGAC. The full variable domain, rest sourced from reference TRBV7-9 and TRBJ1-2, is DTGVSQNPRHKITKRGQNVTFRCDPISEHNRLYWYRQTLGQGPEFLTYFQNEAQLEKSRLLSDRFSAERPKGSFSTLEIQRTEQGDSAMYLCASSLVWTDSYDYTFGSGTRLTVV.

This clone occurred many times. A read error may produce the germline difference seen at one junction end. The read falls 3 residues short of the CDR3 end, and the missing part is taken from the germline J gene. The chain uses TRBV4-2 and TRBJ1-2; D may be TRBD1 (6 bases). CDR3 size: 15 residues. Germline CDR1 reads LGHNA; CDR2 reads YNFKEQ. The part of the CDR3 DNA that was read is TGCGCCAGCAGCCAAGTACAGGGTAGAGAACATGGC. Translated: CASSQVQGREHG. The complete CDR3 reads CASSQVQGREHGYTF.

At least ten counts were recorded for this clone. Sequencing ends 3 residues short of the CDR3 end; the germline J gene provides the rest. V usage is TRBV29-1 and J usage is TRBJ2-1, with 8 positions matching TRBD2. Germline loops: CDR1 SQVTM, CDR2 ANQGSEA. CDR3 length: 14 residues. V shed 7 bases, J shed 5 bases, and the junction held 10 bases outside the gene matches. Incomplete CDR3 DNA: TGCAGCGCCCTCTCCGGGGGGGCCGACAATGAG. Its protein is CSALSGGADNE. The full CDR3 protein reads CSALSGGADNEQFF.

This clone was recorded at least ten times. The CDR3 goes on 3 residues after the read ends, and that part is filled in from the germline J gene. The rearrangement links TRBV19 to TRBJ1-5, with D tentatively TRBD1 (6 bases). The germline CDR1 and CDR2 sequences are LNHDA and SQIVND (reference sequence). Trimming cost V 7 bases and J 0 bases, with 19 bases left between them. The CDR3 is 17 amino acids. The CDR3 protein is CASKRAGETYSNQPQHF. The DNA read from the CDR3 is TGTGCCAGTAAAAGGGCAGGGGAAACTTATAGCAATCAGCCC.

This clone was detected only a few times. The CDR3 end is not reached by the read, which stops 3 residues before it; the germline J gene fills it in. This chain connects TRBV2 to TRBJ1-4, with D tentatively TRBD1 (5 bases). Germline CDR1 is SNHLY and CDR2 is FYNNEI. With 4 bases removed from V and 6 bases from J, the gap between germline ends came to 12 bases. The CDR3 spans 14 residues. The DNA read from the CDR3 is TGTGCCAGCAGTGGGGCTTCAGGGTATGAAAAA. Its translation is CASSGASGYEK. The entire CDR3 protein is CASSGASGYEKLFF.

This clone was recorded at least ten times. The CDR3 end falls 3 residues outside the read, so it is completed with the germline J gene. Other DNA sequences from this sample encode an identical CDR3 as well. This chain links TRBV4-1 with TRBJ1-1; D is perhaps TRBD1 (6 bases). Germline loops: CDR1 MGHRA, CDR2 YSYEKL. CDR3 length: 12 amino acids. The V and J ends lost 3 bases and 7 bases respectively, with 9 bases between them. The CDR3 reads CASSQGADEAFF. CDR3 bases read: TGCGCCAGCAGCCAGGGGGCTGATGAA.

This clone was recorded many times. Read coverage stops 3 residues before the CDR3 terminus; the germline J gene supplies the remainder. This chain connects TRBV24-1 to TRBJ1-5, with D possibly being TRBD1 (6 bases). CDR3 size: 15 residues. The germline V gene has CDR1 KGHDR and CDR2 SFDVKD. V was cut by 4 bases and J by 6 bases, with 15 bases left in between. The sequenced CDR3 bases are TGTGCCACCAGTGACCCAGCAGGGGAAGGTCAGCCC. Its protein product is CATSDPAGEGQP. The entire CDR3 protein reads CATSDPAGEGQPQHF.

This clone was observed at least ten times. The read ends 3 residues early relative to the CDR3; the germline J gene fills the gap. The rearrangement links TRBV9 to TRBJ2-7; a weak D match, TRBD1 (5 bases). Germline loops: CDR1 SGDLS, CDR2 YYNGEE. With 3 bases removed from V and 0 bases from J, the gap between germline ends came to 10 bases. CDR3 size: 14 residues. CDR3 bases read: TGTGCCAGCAGCGGGCAGGGAAACTCCTACGAG. It specifies CASSGQGNSYE. The complete CDR3 reads CASSGQGNSYEQYF.

This clone counts as medium-sized (0.01 to 0.1%). The CDR3 goes on 3 residues after the read ends, and that part is filled in from the germline J gene. The gene calls are TRBV5-1 and TRBJ2-1; 7 positions match TRBD2. Trimming took 0 bases from V and 8 from J; bases not matched to a gene: 17. Germline lookup yields CDR1 SGHRS and CDR2 YFSETQ. This CDR3 has 18 residues. The CDR3 loop is CASSLEGWDSGSRDEQFF. CDR3 DNA (partial): TGCGCCAGCAGCTTGGAAGGGTGGGATAGCGGGTCTCGGGATGAG.

This clone was observed many times. A read error may account for a junction end that differs from germline. The CDR3 end is not reached by the read, which stops 3 residues before it; the germline J gene fills it in. The rearrangement links TRBV6-2 or TRBV6-3 to TRBJ2-1, with D unclear. Germline CDR1 is MNHEY and CDR2 is SVGEGT. The CDR3 spans 12 residues. CDR3: CASSYSDNEQFF. CDR3 DNA (partial): TGTGCCAGCAGTTACTCCGACAATGAG.

This clone was counted at least ten times. The read terminates 3 residues ahead of where the CDR3 ends, so the germline J gene completes it. The rearrangement joins TRBV7-8 to TRBJ1-4; 7 bases agree with TRBD1. V lost 2 bases and J lost 7; bases outside the gene matches: 4. CDR1 and CDR2 (germline): SGHVS, FQNEAQ. This CDR3 is built from 14 residues. This CDR3 reads CASSLNRGGEKLFF. CDR3 bases read: TGTGCCAGCAGCTTAAACAGGGGAGGTGAAAAA.

This clone appeared many times. The CDR3 goes on 3 residues after the read ends, and that part is filled in from the germline J gene. The chain couples TRBV15 to TRBJ1-3; no definite D call. CDR1 LNHNV and CDR2 YYDKDF come from the germline V gene (reference sequence). Trimming stripped 0 bases from V and 2 bases from J, with 11 bases between. CDR3 size: 16 residues. Here the CDR3 reads CATSRDRQRAGNTIYF. Partial CDR3 DNA: TGTGCCACCAGCAGAGATAGGCAGAGGGCTGGAAACACC.

This clone was counted at least ten times. The observed sequence ends 3 residues before the CDR3 terminus, with the missing tail filled in from the germline J gene. The J gene is TRBJ2-1, the V gene TRBV29-1, with 8 bases matching TRBD2. The germline CDR1 and CDR2 sequences are SQVTM and ANQGSEA. This CDR3 is 12 amino acids long. V shed 6 bases and J 8 bases; nucleotides not matched to a gene: 6. The CDR3 sequence: CSVGGGPYEQFF. CDR3 bases read: TGCAGCGTGGGCGGGGGGCCCTATGAG.

In its sample, this clone was seen many times. The read finishes 3 residues shy of the CDR3 end, and the germline J gene is used to complete it. V is TRBV4-1 and J is TRBJ2-7; 7 nucleotides agree with TRBD2. The CDR3 sequence is 15 residues long. V gave up 0 bases and J gave up 4 bases; unmatched junction bases: 6. Germline CDR1 MGHRA, CDR2 YSYEKL. CDR3 loop: CASSQDPAGTYEQYF. Incomplete CDR3 DNA: TGCGCCAGCAGCCAAGATCCAGCGGGGACGTACGAG.

Many counts were recorded for this clone. The CDR3 end falls 3 residues outside the read, so it is completed with the germline J gene. The V and J genes are TRBV5-1 and TRBJ2-2; TRBD1 is a possible D gene (6 bases). V was pared by 1 base and J by 2 bases, with 9 bases between. This CDR3 has 15 amino acids. Germline V CDR1 and CDR2: SGHRS, YFSETQ. The CDR3 sequence: CASSLHRVNTGELFF. Partial CDR3 DNA: TGCGCCAGCAGCTTGCACAGGGTTAACACCGGGGAG.

Many counts were recorded for this clone. The CDR3 end falls 3 residues outside the read, so it is completed with the germline J gene. The chain carries TRBV3-1 (or the pseudogene TRBV3-2) and TRBJ1-2; D not certain. CDR3 length equals 14 residues. Germline values: CDR1 LGHDT, CDR2 YNNKEL (reference sequence). This chain's CDR3 is CASSHASMSRSYTF. The CDR3 bases that were read are TGTGCCAGCAGCCATGCCTCTATGTCTAGGAGC.

Concerning this clone itself: From the germline J gene comes the end of the CDR3, since the read stops 3 residues before it. The chain uses TRBV7-8 and TRBJ2-4, with TRBD1 matching 8 bases. J gave up 2 bases and V 5 bases, and 8 bases lay outside the gene matches. Germline assignment: CDR1 SGHVS and CDR2 FQNEAQ. The CDR3 runs to 16 residues. CDR3 amino acids: CASSTRGRETKNIQYF. The covered CDR3 bases are TGTGCCAGCAGCACCAGGGGGCGCGAGACCAAAAACATT.

On this clone itself: The read halts 3 residues ahead of the CDR3 end, with the missing end drawn from the germline J gene. The V call is TRBV19, the J call TRBJ1-2; 7 bases are a match to TRBD1. Germline assignment: CDR1 LNHDA and CDR2 SQIVND (reference sequence). This CDR3 comprises 15 residues. The CDR3 reads CASSIAGQETYDYTF. The CDR3 DNA, read in part, is TGTGCCAGTAGTATTGCTGGACAGGAGACCTACGAC.

This clone was counted only a few times. The CDR3 loop reads CASSTLGQPQYF. Incomplete CDR3 DNA: TGTGCCAGCAGCACGTTGGGGCAGCCT. The V and J genes are TRBV7-2 and TRBJ2-4, with D possibly being TRBD1 (5 bases). The observed sequence ends 3 residues before the CDR3 terminus, with the missing tail filled in from the germline J gene. The CDR3 is 12 amino acids. The V gene's germline CDR1 is SGHTA and CDR2 FQGNSA.

This clone was recorded many times. The CDR3 is cut off 3 residues early in the read; its end comes from the germline J gene. The rearrangement links TRBV19 to TRBJ2-1, with 11 bases lining up with TRBD2. This CDR3 spans 18 amino acids. Per germline, CDR1 LNHDA and CDR2 SQIVND (reference sequence). The V and J ends lost 3 bases and 7 bases, in that order; junction bases with no gene match: 14. The CDR3 sequence is CASSILRISGGAGNEQFF. The part of the CDR3 DNA that was read is TGTGCCAGTAGTATCCTACGCATTAGCGGGGGGGCTGGGAATGAG.